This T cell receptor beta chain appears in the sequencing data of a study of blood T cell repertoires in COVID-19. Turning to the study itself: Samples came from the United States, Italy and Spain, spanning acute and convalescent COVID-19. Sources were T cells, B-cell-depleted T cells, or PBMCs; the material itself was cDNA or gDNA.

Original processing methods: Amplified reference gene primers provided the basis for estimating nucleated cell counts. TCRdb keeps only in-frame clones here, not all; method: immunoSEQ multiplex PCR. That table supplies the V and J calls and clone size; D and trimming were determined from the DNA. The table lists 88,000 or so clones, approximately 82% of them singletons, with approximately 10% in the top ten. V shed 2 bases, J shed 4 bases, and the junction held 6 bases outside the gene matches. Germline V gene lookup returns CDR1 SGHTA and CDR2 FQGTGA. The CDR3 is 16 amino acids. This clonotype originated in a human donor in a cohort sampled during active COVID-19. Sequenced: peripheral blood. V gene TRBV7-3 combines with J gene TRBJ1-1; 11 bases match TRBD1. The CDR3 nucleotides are TGTGCCAGCAGCTTACTCGGACAGGGGGCTAGCACTGAAGCTTTCTTT. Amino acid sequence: CASSLLGQGASTEAFF.